The rows below give T cell receptor beta chains drawn from one sample of a study of blood T cell repertoires in COVID-19. Some clones are missing from TCRdb's copy, which holds only in-frame ones; the method was immunoSEQ multiplex PCR. The sample holds about 110,000 clones, approximately 80% seen once. Material: peripheral blood. The receptors stem from a man older than 75 with COVID-19, enrolled during active disease. The CDR3 runs from the conserved cysteine through the conserved F or W. Fields, in order: V gene, J gene, CDR3 length, CDR3 protein.

TRBV4-2	TRBJ2-5	14	CASSPSTGGETQYF
TRBV7-8	TRBJ2-5	14	CASSLESGRKTQYF
TRBV5-1	TRBJ2-1	16	CASSLATSEGGNEQFF
TRBV6-6	TRBJ2-1	16	CASIMKRDRAYNEQFF
TRBV6-5	TRBJ2-7	13	CASSYSDNYEQYF
TRBV28	TRBJ1-2	13	CASSGQGYYGYTF
TRBV5-1	TRBJ2-3	16	CASSLPGLAATDTQYF
TRBV11-2	TRBJ2-5	14	CASSLVGTRETQYF
TRBV2	TRBJ2-1	11	CASTPYYEQFF
TRBV2	TRBJ2-7	14	CASSVEMSSYEQYF
TRBV10-2	TRBJ2-1	15	CASSELRLEDAEQFF
TRBV21-1	TRBJ2-7	15	CASSKPQTGLVEQYF
TRBV28	TRBJ1-6	13	CASSLGRIGPLHF
TRBV28	TRBJ2-7	12	CASETTTYEQYF
TRBV25-1	TRBJ1-4	15	CASSESQGISEKLFF
TRBV13	TRBJ2-7	14	CASSQSGTPYEQYF
TRBV30	TRBJ1-2	14	CAWSRTRGSSGYTF
TRBV7-9	TRBJ2-1	19	CASSSRLRSRLAGSDEQFF
TRBV27	TRBJ1-5	12	CASSSGGQPQHF
TRBV28	TRBJ1-5	17	CASRGQGGIGGNQPQHF
TRBV19	TRBJ2-1	15	CASKVGQGYSNEQFF
TRBV19	TRBJ1-2	14	CASSPRTGGDGYTF
TRBV5-1	TRBJ2-5	13	CASSQTSGETQYF
TRBV9	TRBJ2-7	13	CASNRDIGYEQYF
TRBV6-5	TRBJ1-6	15	CASSYSGQGGSPLHF
TRBV10-3	TRBJ2-1	16	CAISTRLAASYNEQFF
TRBV2	TRBJ2-7	13	CASSGTGVGEQYF
TRBV28	TRBJ1-2	14	CASSLGDRDDGYTF
TRBV7-2	TRBJ2-1	16	CASSLEMLAGGGEQFF
TRBV2	TRBJ2-5	15	CASSESSGTGETQYF
TRBV19	TRBJ1-6	14	CASSADVVRSPLHF
TRBV7-8	TRBJ1-1	16	CASSLARQGRNTEAFF
TRBV6-5	TRBJ1-3	15	CASSYGTGAGNTIYF
TRBV25-1	TRBJ1-1	13	CASSDQGRTEAFF
TRBV9	TRBJ2-3	17	CASSALSGLAVGDTQYF
TRBV6-5	TRBJ1-1	14	CASSYGQMNTEAFF
TRBV28	TRBJ1-4	14	CASSLGTGGEKLFF
TRBV24-1	TRBJ2-3	15	CATSDLRGAGDTQYF
TRBV18	TRBJ1-5	13	CASSRQENQPQHF
TRBV3-1/TRBV3-2	TRBJ1-1	14	CASSQGRVNTEAFF
TRBV19	TRBJ2-2	13	CASSMRDTGELFF
TRBV11-3	TRBJ1-6	14	CASTVHAGNSPLHF
TRBV10-3	TRBJ2-2	13	CAINSGRTGELFF
TRBV6-1	TRBJ2-7	14	CASSELAGTYEQYF